These 26 T cell receptor beta chains came from one sample sequenced in a study of blood T cell repertoires in COVID-19. The data were produced by immunoSEQ multiplex PCR, yet TCRdb's version contains in-frame clones alone and is incomplete. The table shows under 150,000 clones, with around four fifths occurring only once. Sequencing was carried out using peripheral blood. These receptors came from a man aged 35 to 55 with active or convalescent COVID-19.

V usage is TRBV19 and J usage is TRBJ2-7, with 7 positions matching TRBD1. The CDR3 consists of 14 residues. Germline CDR1 and CDR2: LNHDA and SQIVND (reference sequence). The trim removed 9 bases at V and 4 bases at J, leaving 12 bases unmatched. CDR3 nucleotides: TGTGCCAGCAGAACAGGGGACAGTACTTACGAGCAGTACTTC. Protein sequence: CASRTGDSTYEQYF.

There are a few counts of this clone. The CDR3 sequence: CASSVSVSGGTDTQYF. DNA of the CDR3: TGTGCCAGCAGCGTGTCCGTGAGCGGGGGCACAGATACGCAGTATTTT. The chain combines TRBV9 with TRBJ2-3, with 7 nucleotides matching TRBD2. CDR1 SGDLS and CDR2 YYNGEE come from the germline V gene. The CDR3 sequence is 16 residues long. Trimming at V came to 2 bases and at J to 1 base, leaving 7 bases not matched to a gene. Complete variable domain (other parts from reference TRBV9 and TRBJ2-3): DSGVTQTPKHLITATGQRVTLRCSPRSGDLSVYWYQQSLDQGLQFLIQYYNGEERAKGNILERFSAQQFPDLHSELNLSSLELGDSALYFCASSVSVSGGTDTQYFGPGTRLTVL.

The chain uses TRBV6-2 or TRBV6-3 and TRBJ1-1, with 9 positions matching TRBD1. V was pared by 6 bases and J by 4 bases, with 3 bases of the junction left unmatched. The CDR3 is made up of 13 amino acids. The germline gives CDR1 MNHEY, CDR2 SVGEGT. CDR3 amino acids: CASSWTGVTEAFF. For the CDR3, the DNA is TGTGCCAGCAGCTGGACAGGGGTCACTGAAGCTTTCTTT.

This chain's CDR3 is CASSAPRDRGDTEAFF. The CDR3 DNA is TGTGCCAGTAGTGCGCCGAGGGACAGGGGGGACACTGAAGCTTTCTTT. The V and J genes are TRBV19 and TRBJ1-1; 11 positions match TRBD1. CDR1 and CDR2 (germline): LNHDA, SQIVND (reference sequence). The CDR3 contains 16 residues. V shed 5 bases and J 3 bases; nucleotides not matched to a gene: 8.

The gene calls are TRBV3-1 (or the pseudogene TRBV3-2) and TRBJ2-1; TRBD2 is a possible D gene (6 bases). CDR1 and CDR2 from the germline V gene are LGHDT and YNNKEL (reference sequence). This CDR3 contains 15 residues. Trimming removed 3 bases from V and 5 bases from J, with 14 bases in between. This CDR3 is CASSQKVAANNEQFF. CDR3 nucleotide sequence: TGTGCCAGCAGCCAGAAGGTAGCGGCTAACAATGAGCAGTTCTTC.

The V gene is TRBV3-1 (or the pseudogene TRBV3-2), the J gene TRBJ1-5; D is unresolved. Between the trimmed V and J ends, which lost 0 bases and 2 bases, there was a span of 8 bases. CDR1 is LGHDT, CDR2 YNNKEL, per germline (reference sequence). This CDR3 region has 15 residues. CDR3 residues: CASSQDGRRNQPQHF. The CDR3 DNA sequence: TGTGCCAGCAGCCAAGATGGGCGCCGCAATCAGCCCCAGCATTTT.

This clone occurred a few times. The CDR3 DNA follows: TGTGCCAGCAGCTTACGGGACAGGCCCGTGAACACTGAAGCTTTCTTT. Protein product: CASSLRDRPVNTEAFF. The chain carries TRBV11-2 and TRBJ1-1; 8 positions agree with TRBD1. The germline V gene has CDR1 SGHAT and CDR2 FQNNGV. Trimming at V came to 2 bases and at J to 0 bases, leaving 5 bases not matched to a gene. The CDR3 is made up of 16 amino acids.

This chain links TRBV6-2 or TRBV6-3 with TRBJ1-5; the D gene is possibly TRBD1 (6 bases). The CDR3 spans 17 residues. CDR1 and CDR2 from the germline V gene are MNHEY and SVGEGT. Trimming cost V 2 bases and J 4 bases, with 18 bases left between them. CDR3 loop: CASSYGGLGERNQPQHF. CDR3 sequence (DNA): TGTGCCAGCAGTTACGGGGGCCTCGGGGAGAGAAATCAGCCCCAGCATTTT.

A single count supports this clone. The gene calls are TRBV6-5 and TRBJ1-2; D is undetermined. V was shortened by 9 bases and J by 0 bases, with 14 bases between the two germline ends. Germline V gene data show CDR1 as MNHEY and CDR2 as SVGAGI. CDR3 length: 14 residues. The CDR3 DNA sequence: TGTGCCAGTACCATACACAGTGCTAACTATGGCTACACCTTC. This sequence encodes CASTIHSANYGYTF.

This clone was found a few times. The CDR3 DNA follows: TGTGCCAGCAGCCGGACAGGTTGGGATGAAAAACTGTTTTTT. Encoded protein: CASSRTGWDEKLFF. The chain is built from TRBV3-1 (or the pseudogene TRBV3-2) and TRBJ1-4; 7 bases are shared with TRBD1. V was clipped by 4 bases and J by 6 bases; unmatched bases: 5. From germline, CDR1 is LGHDT and CDR2 YNNKEL (reference sequence). The CDR3 length is 14 residues.

The rearrangement links TRBV19 to TRBJ2-5, with a weak D call TRBD1 (6 bases). The CDR3 has 15 amino acids. Germline assignment: CDR1 LNHDA and CDR2 SQIVND (reference sequence). Deletions cut 3 bases from V and 0 bases from J, with 11 bases between. CDR3 bases: TGTGCCAGTAGTATTGGGACACAATACCAAGAGACCCAGTACTTC. It is translated as CASSIGTQYQETQYF. Full variable domain (rest looked up from reference TRBV19 and TRBJ2-5): DGGITQSPKYLFRKEGQNVTLSCEQNLNHDAMYWYRQDPGQGLRLIYYSQIVNDFQKGDIAEGYSVSREKKESFPLTVTSAQKNPTAFYLCASSIGTQYQETQYFGPGTRLLVL.

V usage is TRBV5-3 and J usage is TRBJ1-5, with 7 bases matching TRBD1. TRBV5-3 is marked as an open reading frame, function uncertain. J lost 2 bases, V lost 3 bases, and 11 bases had no gene match. The length of the CDR3 is 17 residues. The CDR3 sequence: CARSSSRDSNGNQPQHF. CDR3 nucleotide sequence: TGTGCCAGAAGCTCGTCCCGGGACAGTAACGGCAATCAGCCCCAGCATTTT.

The rearrangement links TRBV6-6 to TRBJ2-3; D is possibly TRBD2 (5 bases). Germline loops: CDR1 MNHNY, CDR2 SVGAGI (reference sequence). The CDR3 sequence is 16 residues long. V was shortened by 0 bases and J by 5 bases, with 15 bases between the two germline ends. The DNA of the CDR3 is TGTGCCAGCAGTTACTCAGGGAGTGTTAGAGTAGATACGCAGTATTTT. This sequence encodes CASSYSGSVRVDTQYF.

This clone was detected ten times or more. V and J are TRBV3-1 (or the pseudogene TRBV3-2) and TRBJ2-7, with 7 bases aligning to TRBD2. The CDR3 is 15 residues long. J lost 8 bases, V lost 4 bases, and 14 bases had no gene match. Germline loops: CDR1 LGHDT, CDR2 YNNKEL (reference sequence). CDR3 DNA: TGTGCCAGCAGCCGAACGCCGGGACTAACTACGAAGCAGTACTTC. It codes for CASSRTPGLTTKQYF.

V usage is TRBV7-2 and J usage is TRBJ2-3; TRBD2 matches 8 bases. Germline CDR1 reads SGHTA; CDR2 reads FQGNSA. J was trimmed by 0 bases and V by 7 bases; bases with no gene match: 12. CDR3 size: 17 residues. CDR3 protein: CASTPGGGQGSTDTQYF. The DNA of the CDR3 is TGTGCCAGCACCCCGGGGGGGGGACAAGGAAGCACAGATACGCAGTATTTT.

This chain joins TRBV6-5 and TRBJ1-3; D uncertain. This CDR3 region has 14 residues. Trimming removed 2 bases at V and 2 bases at J, with 7 bases between. CDR1 is MNHEY, CDR2 SVGAGI, per germline. DNA for the CDR3: TGTGCCAGCAGTTACCTGGCCACTGGAAACACCATATATTTT. It codes for CASSYLATGNTIYF.

The chain carries TRBV15 and TRBJ2-2; no reliable D call. Germline assignment: CDR1 LNHNV and CDR2 YYDKDF (reference sequence). CDR3 length: 14 amino acids. Trimming left V 4 bases short and J 2 bases short, with 8 bases between. The CDR3 bases are TGTGCCACCAGCATAGTCAAAAACACCGGGGAGCTGTTTTTT. Translated, it gives CATSIVKNTGELFF.

On this clone: Other nucleotide sequences from this sample produce the same CDR3. The chain employs TRBV20-1 and TRBJ2-7, with D unresolved. The CDR3 totals 11 residues. The V gene lost 3 bases and the J gene lost 5 bases, with 8 bases spanning the gap. Germline V gene data show CDR1 as DFQATT and CDR2 as SNEGSKA (reference sequence). The CDR3, as DNA: TGCAGTGCTAGGTCGGGTCACGAGCAGTACTTC. Its translation is CSARSGHEQYF.

The chain has TRBV19 and TRBJ1-2, with unresolved D. The CDR3 sequence is 15 residues long. V lost 2 bases and J lost 5, with 15 bases in between. Per the germline V gene, CDR1 is LNHDA and CDR2 is SQIVND (reference sequence). CDR3 DNA sequence: TGTGCCAGTAGTATATTGCAGGATAAGGTGTATGGCTACACCTTC. Encoded protein: CASSILQDKVYGYTF.

This clone showed up just once. The rearrangement links TRBV3-1 (or the pseudogene TRBV3-2) to TRBJ2-3, with 7 bases matching TRBD2. V was clipped by 1 base and J by 0 bases; unmatched bases: 1. The germline CDR1 and CDR2 sequences are LGHDT and YNNKEL (reference sequence). The CDR3 totals 15 residues. The CDR3 nucleotides are TGTGCCAGCAGCCAAGGACTAGCTAGCACAGATACGCAGTATTTT. Its translation is CASSQGLASTDTQYF.

The chain combines TRBV5-6 with TRBJ1-2; D is possibly TRBD1 (6 bases). Germline lookup yields CDR1 SGHDT and CDR2 YYEEEE. V shed 0 bases and J shed 4 bases, with 13 bases lying between them. This CDR3 has 15 residues. The CDR3 DNA reads as TGTGCCAGCAGCTTGGGTGGGGGCCCCGGCTATGGCTACACCTTC. Translation gives CASSLGGGPGYGYTF.

The gene calls are TRBV11-2 and TRBJ2-1; TRBD2 agrees at 12 bases. The ends lost 5 bases at V and 7 bases at J; junction bases unmatched: 6. This CDR3 has 15 residues. Germline CDR1 reads SGHAT; CDR2 reads FQNNGV. This chain's CDR3 is CASSIRLAGDNEQFF. CDR3 bases: TGTGCCAGCAGCATTCGACTAGCGGGGGATAATGAGCAGTTCTTC.

The chain joins TRBV25-1 to TRBJ2-2; D perhaps matches TRBD1 (6 bases). This CDR3 region has 15 residues. From germline, CDR1 is MGHDK and CDR2 SYGVNS. V lost 5 bases to trimming and J lost 0 bases, with 10 bases between them. CDR3 DNA sequence: TGTGCCAGCAGTACGCAGGGGTCGAACACCGGGGAGCTGTTTTTT. It encodes CASSTQGSNTGELFF.

This clone was seen a few times. J is TRBJ1-2 and V is TRBV6-5; D is unclear. The CDR3 length is 12 residues. V was trimmed by 9 bases and J by 2 bases, leaving 10 bases between them. Germline V gives CDR1 MNHEY, CDR2 SVGAGI. Written as DNA, the CDR3 is TGTGCCAGTACGACATCCAACTATGGCTACACCTTC. Translated: CASTTSNYGYTF.

The chain uses TRBV3-1 (or the pseudogene TRBV3-2) and TRBJ1-2, with a tentative D call TRBD1 (6 bases). CDR1 and CDR2 (germline): LGHDT, YNNKEL (reference sequence). V gave up 6 bases and J gave up 8 bases, with 28 bases separating them. The CDR3 is 17 amino acids. This CDR3 reads CASSRGSTGFTRWGYTF. CDR3 sequence (DNA): TGTGCCAGCAGTCGCGGCTCCACAGGGTTCACTCGTTGGGGCTACACCTTC.

The chain is built from TRBV29-1 and TRBJ2-5; TRBD1 is a possible D gene (6 bases). There are 14 residues in the CDR3. Germline values: CDR1 SQVTM, CDR2 ANQGSEA. The ends were cut back, 5 bases at V and 5 bases at J, with 18 bases in the middle. Here the CDR3 reads CSVHVTRGGETQYF. The CDR3 bases are TGCAGCGTTCACGTTACCAGGGGCGGGGAGACCCAGTACTTC.